Detailed here is one TCR beta chain. Its specificity is unknown. Survey-level resolution applied to immunoSEQ assay v3.0. TCRdb keeps only in-frame clones here, not all; method: immunoSEQ multiplex PCR. The repertoire holds around 21,000 clones, with 90% as singletons. Trimming stripped 3 bases from V and 5 bases from J, with 14 bases between. Germline-derived CDR1 and CDR2 are KGHSH and LQKENI. The length of the CDR3 is 15 residues. The data derive from a study of long-term antiretroviral therapy in people with HIV. Study-wide results and limits: The repertoire was dominated at all time points by clones expanded before ART. The data indicate that diversity increased after ART but remained below transplant donor controls.

The clonotype comes from a woman in her 30s with HIV. The starting material was unsorted PBMCs, obtained 4.4 years before starting antiretroviral therapy. The rearrangement joins TRBV18 to TRBJ2-1; TRBD2 is a possible D gene (6 bases). CDR3 nucleotide sequence: TGTGCCAGCTCACCCTTGGGACTCCGAAACAATGAGCAGTTCTTC. The encoded protein is CASSPLGLRNNEQFF.